This section outlines one T cell receptor (beta chain) sequence together with its context. Original processing methods: Reference gene primers were amplified, and this amplification served to estimate nucleated cell counts. The protocol was immunoSEQ multiplex PCR, while the TCRdb copy is restricted to in-frame clones and leaves out a portion. The V and J calls and clone size come from that table; D and trimming were worked out from the DNA. The repertoire has 330,000 or so clones, about 91% of them found once; the top ten carry approximately 9.9%. The entry originates in a study of blood T cell repertoires in COVID-19. On the study more broadly: Italy, Spain and the United States were the sources of the convalescent and acute COVID-19 samples. The cDNA or gDNA used as material had been derived from T cells, B-cell-depleted T cells, or PBMCs.

Trimming removed 7 bases at V and 0 bases at J, with 18 bases between. The CDR3 length is 17 residues. Germline values: CDR1 MDHEN, CDR2 SYDVKM. The receptor was derived from a young man with COVID-19, enrolled during active disease. The sequenced sample was peripheral blood. The V call is TRBV28, the J call TRBJ1-4; D is undetermined. The DNA for the CDR3 is TGTGCCAGCACCCCTGTCCTATACCGAGCAACTAATGAAAAACTGTTTTTT. This translates into CASTPVLYRATNEKLFF.